The subject of this entry is one T cell receptor beta chain. Germline assignment: CDR1 SGHAT and CDR2 FQNNGV. The V gene lost 5 bases and the J gene lost 0 bases, with 14 bases spanning the gap. The CDR3 contains 15 residues. Sequencing used immunoSEQ multiplex PCR; TCRdb keeps in-frame clones, though not all of them. Here the sample spans more than 200,000 clones, approximately 86% being singletons. The sample belongs to a study of blood T cell repertoires in COVID-19. It was during active infection that Seattle patients were enrolled and then longitudinally followed. V usage is TRBV11-2 and J usage is TRBJ2-7, with TRBD2 as a possible D gene (6 bases). This sequence originates from a woman aged 55-69 years with COVID-19, enrolled during active disease. The specimen sequenced was peripheral blood. The CDR3 protein is CASSPLVGGSYEQYF. For the CDR3, the DNA is TGTGCCAGCAGCCCTCTGGTGGGGGGCTCCTACGAGCAGTACTTC.